These T cell receptor beta chains were read from a single sample in a study of CD8+CD57+ T cells in acquired aplastic anemia. TCRdb called the reads again in MiXCR, with one record for every CDR3 protein. Among around 190,000 distinct CDR3 sequences listed, about 53% were seen once. The material sequenced was sorted CD4+, CD8+, or CD8+CD57+ T cells (not recorded which) from PBMCs. The receptor source for this set is a human donor in good health, serving as a control. Both conserved end residues are part of each CDR3. A D gene is named only where the DNA matches it firmly. Clone size is not always given. Where it is, it says once, few, many or a class for expanded clones.

V	J	D	size	CDR3	DNA
TRBV20-1	TRBJ2-1	NA	many	CSAPARPPNEQFF	TGCAGTGCTCCCGCCCGACCACCCAATGAGCAGTTCTTC
TRBV2	TRBJ2-7	NA	NA	CASSGGFPYEQYF	TGTGCCAGCAGTGGGGGGTTTCCCTACGAGCAGTACTTC
TRBV29-1	TRBJ2-7	NA	once	CSVEDPSQISEQYF	TGCAGCGTTGAAGATCCCAGCCAGATTTCCGAGCAGTACTTC
TRBV7-9	TRBJ1-1	NA	NA	CASSLGGDGTEAFF	TGTGCCAGCAGCTTAGGGGGCGACGGCACTGAAGCTTTCTTT
TRBV5-8	TRBJ1-5	NA	many	CASSLGLVTGTYGNQPQHF	TGTGCCAGCAGCTTGGGGTTGGTTACAGGGACGTATGGCAATCAGCCCCAGCATTTT
TRBV10-2	TRBJ2-7	TRBD1	once	CASSPGQGLNEQYF	TGCGCCAGCAGTCCCGGACAGGGGCTAAACGAGCAGTACTTC
TRBV7-2	TRBJ1-6	NA	NA	CASTSMAGMGSPLHF	TGTGCCAGCACCTCCATGGCTGGGATGGGTTCACCCCTCCACTTT
TRBV11-3	TRBJ1-6	TRBD1	many	CASSLRDRSSYNSPLHF	TGTGCCAGCAGCTTACGGGACAGGAGCTCCTATAATTCACCCCTCCACTTT
TRBV20-1	TRBJ2-2	NA	many	CSASEVGVGGELFF	TGCAGTGCTAGTGAGGTCGGGGTGGGCGGGGAGCTGTTTTTT
TRBV30	TRBJ2-3	NA	many	CAWTDSPGDTQYF	TGTGCCTGGACGGACAGTCCCGGAGATACGCAGTATTTT
TRBV20-1	TRBJ1-1	TRBD1	NA	CSAKGQVNTEAFF	TGCAGTGCAAAGGGACAGGTGAACACTGAAGCTTTCTTT
TRBV29-1	TRBJ2-1	NA	many	CSVEGSGYNEQFF	TGCAGCGTTGAGGGTTCAGGTTACAATGAGCAGTTCTTC
TRBV10-3	TRBJ1-5	TRBD1	NA	CAISTGGASVQHF	TGTGCCATCAGCACAGGGGGCGCATCGGTCCAGCATTTT
TRBV29-1	TRBJ1-1	NA	NA	CSATVNTEAFF	TGCAGCGCTACAGTGAACACTGAAGCTTTCTTT
TRBV7-8	TRBJ1-1	NA	many	CASSTQGNTEAFF	TGTGCCAGCAGCACCCAGGGGAACACTGAAGCTTTCTTT
TRBV29-1	TRBJ1-2	NA	NA	CSAETKNYGYTF	TGCAGCGCTGAGACTAAGAACTATGGCTACACCTTC
TRBV14	TRBJ1-2	TRBD1	many	CASSQDFPGGWTGYTF	TGTGCCAGCAGCCAAGATTTCCCAGGGGGTTGGACTGGCTACACCTTC
TRBV25-1	TRBJ1-5	NA	NA	CASSGDGQPQHF	TGTGCCAGCAGTGGGGATGGACAGCCCCAGCATTTT
TRBV10-3	TRBJ1-5	NA	NA	CASRTGTESGPRHF	TGTGCCAGCAGAACCGGGACCGAGTCAGGGCCCCGGCATTTT
TRBV15	TRBJ1-1	NA	NA	CATSRDPLAAEAFF	TGTGCCACCAGCAGAGATCCCCTGGCCGCTGAAGCTTTCTTT
TRBV19	TRBJ2-7	NA	NA	CASSIGGDEQYF	TGTGCCAGTAGTATAGGAGGGGACGAGCAGTACTTC
TRBV13	TRBJ2-5	NA	many	CASSPRRWIQETQYF	TGTGCCAGCAGTCCTCGCAGATGGATCCAAGAGACCCAGTACTTC
TRBV14	TRBJ1-1	TRBD1	NA	CASSPNRGTEAFF	TGTGCCAGCAGCCCCAACAGGGGCACTGAAGCTTTCTTT
TRBV6-1	TRBJ1-1	NA	NA	CASSSGRGNMNTEAFF	TGTGCCAGCAGTTCGGGAAGGGGAAATATGAACACTGAAGCTTTCTTT
TRBV20-1	TRBJ2-7	TRBD2	NA	CSARGPTSGVYEQYF	TGCAGTGCGAGAGGCCCGACTAGCGGAGTTTACGAGCAGTACTTC
TRBV5-1	TRBJ2-3	NA	many	CASSLAGLDTQYF	TGCGCCAGCAGCTTAGCAGGTCTAGATACGCAGTATTTT
TRBV10-3	TRBJ2-1	NA	NA	CAISDVDEQFF	TGTGCCATCAGTGATGTTGATGAGCAGTTCTTC
TRBV25-1	TRBJ2-1	NA	NA	CATNGEQYNEQFF	TGTGCCACCAATGGGGAACAATACAATGAGCAGTTCTTC
TRBV19	TRBJ1-2	TRBD1	once	CASSANRDRGLYGYTF	TGTGCCAGTAGTGCAAACCGGGACAGGGGCCTCTATGGCTACACCTTC
TRBV2	TRBJ2-7	NA	NA	CASIRAKAAEQYF	TGTGCCAGCATACGCGCCAAGGCGGCCGAGCAGTACTTC
TRBV4-2	TRBJ2-1	TRBD2	few	CASSQEAGSGPDEQFF	TGTGCCAGCAGCCAAGAGGCCGGTAGCGGGCCGGATGAGCAGTTCTTC
TRBV10-2	TRBJ2-7	NA	NA	CASSESTAVGEQYF	TGCGCCAGCAGTGAGTCGACGGCAGTCGGCGAGCAGTACTTC
TRBV15	TRBJ2-3	TRBD1	NA	CATSRDVWGTGGTDTQYF	TGTGCCACCAGCAGAGATGTTTGGGGGACAGGTGGGACAGATACGCAGTATTTT
TRBV2	TRBJ1-6	NA	NA	CASRVSEVFALHF	TGTGCCAGCAGGGTCAGTGAGGTCTTTGCCCTCCACTTT
TRBV2	TRBJ1-2	TRBD1	NA	CASGDGQGWRGYTF	TGTGCTAGCGGAGACGGACAGGGTTGGCGTGGCTACACCTTC
TRBV9	TRBJ1-2	NA	many	CASSVDLWNYGYTF	TGTGCCAGCAGCGTGGACCTGTGGAACTATGGCTACACCTTC
TRBV7-2	TRBJ1-1	NA	NA	CASRPTVNTEAFF	TGTGCCAGCAGGCCTACAGTGAACACTGAAGCTTTCTTT